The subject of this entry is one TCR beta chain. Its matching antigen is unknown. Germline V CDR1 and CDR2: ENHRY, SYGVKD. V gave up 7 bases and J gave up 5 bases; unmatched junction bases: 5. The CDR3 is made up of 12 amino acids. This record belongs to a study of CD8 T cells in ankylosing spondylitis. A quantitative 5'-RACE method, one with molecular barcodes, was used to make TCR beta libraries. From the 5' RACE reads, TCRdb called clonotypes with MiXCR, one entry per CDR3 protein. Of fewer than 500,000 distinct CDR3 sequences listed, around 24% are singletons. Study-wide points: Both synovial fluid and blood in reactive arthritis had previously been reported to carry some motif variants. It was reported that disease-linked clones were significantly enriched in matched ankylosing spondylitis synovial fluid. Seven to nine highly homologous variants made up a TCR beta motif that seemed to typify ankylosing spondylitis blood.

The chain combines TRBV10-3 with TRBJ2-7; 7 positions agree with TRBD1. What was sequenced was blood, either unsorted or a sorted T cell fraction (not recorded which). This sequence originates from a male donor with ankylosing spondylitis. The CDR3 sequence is CAIKGTDNEQYF. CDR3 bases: TGTGCCATCAAAGGGACAGACAACGAGCAGTACTTC.